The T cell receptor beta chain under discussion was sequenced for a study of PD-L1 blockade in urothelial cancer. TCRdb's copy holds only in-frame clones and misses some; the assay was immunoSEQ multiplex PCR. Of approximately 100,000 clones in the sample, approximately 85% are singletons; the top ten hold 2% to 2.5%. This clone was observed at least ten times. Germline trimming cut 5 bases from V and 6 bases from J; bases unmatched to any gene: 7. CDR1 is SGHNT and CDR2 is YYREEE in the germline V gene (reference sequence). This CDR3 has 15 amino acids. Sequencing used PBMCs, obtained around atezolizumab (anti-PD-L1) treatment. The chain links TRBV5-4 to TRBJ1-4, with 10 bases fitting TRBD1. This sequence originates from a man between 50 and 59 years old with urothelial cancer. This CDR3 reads CASSTPGQGHEKLFF. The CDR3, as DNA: TGTGCCAGCAGTACGCCGGGACAGGGGCATGAAAAACTGTTTTTT.